This TCR beta chain was documented in a study of cytomegalovirus exposure and HLA in healthy donors. The overall study: The early release's HLA-typed donors yielded 78 million or so unique TCRs. Whole-study results and caveats: The study recorded 150 to 200 TCR beta chains that were cytomegalovirus-associated. Association of under 20,000 TCR beta sequences with HLA alleles was found at 0.05 false discovery rate in a later analysis. TCR beta chain V- and J-gene trimming was linked, in a later analysis, to a missense variant in DCLRE1C.

13 Jbeta primers and 60 Vbeta primers were used for the PCR. Clones were read by immunoSEQ multiplex PCR, and TCRdb kept only the in-frame ones, dropping some. The table has some 93,000 clones, 82% seen once. The germline CDR1 and CDR2 sequences are SGHTA and FQGTGA. The CDR3 runs to 13 residues. Trimming pared 5 bases from V and 4 bases from J, leaving 11 bases between. Details on this clone: The antigen is not known.

The clonotype originates from a man aged 45-65 years in good health and CMV-seronegative. The source material was PBMCs. The chain links TRBV7-3 to TRBJ2-5, with D perhaps matching TRBD2 (5 bases). CDR3 sequence reads: CASSPGRIETQYF. CDR3 bases: TGTGCCAGCAGCCCGGGGAGAATAGAGACCCAGTACTTC.